One sample yielded the 18 T cell receptor beta chains listed below, sequenced in a study of blood T cell repertoires in COVID-19. Data came from immunoSEQ multiplex PCR; TCRdb stores just in-frame clones and leaves some out. The table shows around 250,000 clones, with around four fifths occurring only once. The sequenced sample consisted of peripheral blood. Receptors originate from a woman of 80 years or more with acute or convalescent COVID-19.

The chain couples TRBV7-2 to TRBJ2-3; perhaps TRBD2 as D (7 bases). V lost 6 bases to trimming and J lost 0 bases, with 10 bases between them. The germline V gene has CDR1 SGHTA and CDR2 FQGNSA. The CDR3 has 14 amino acids. This CDR3 reads CASRGGASTDTQYF. The CDR3, as DNA: TGTGCCAGCAGGGGGGGGGCTAGCACAGATACGCAGTATTTT.

The chain recombines TRBV28 with TRBJ1-2, with 9 bases fitting TRBD1. Germline values: CDR1 MDHEN, CDR2 SYDVKM. The V and J ends lost 4 bases and 6 bases, in that order; junction bases with no gene match: 12. The CDR3 totals 16 residues. CDR3 coding DNA: TGTGCCAGCAGTTCCGCCGACGGACAGGGGACTCATGGCTACACCTTC. It translates to CASSSADGQGTHGYTF.

The rearrangement uses TRBV5-6 and TRBJ1-5; 7 bases are shared with TRBD1. Germline lookup yields CDR1 SGHDT and CDR2 YYEEEE. The V gene end was trimmed by 2 bases and the J gene end by 2 bases; junction bases not matched to a gene: 7. The CDR3 runs to 16 residues. Here the CDR3 reads CASSLQGISGNQPQHF. CDR3 DNA sequence: TGTGCCAGCAGCTTACAGGGGATTTCGGGCAATCAGCCCCAGCATTTT.

This clone came up once. For the CDR3, the DNA is TGTGCCAGCAGCTTTACTAGCGGGAGTATCAATGAGCAGTTCTTC. Protein product: CASSFTSGSINEQFF. V usage is TRBV7-9 and J usage is TRBJ2-1; 11 bases fit TRBD2. The CDR3 has 15 amino acids. After removal of 3 bases from V and 6 bases from J, the junction contained 4 bases not matched to a gene. Germline loops: CDR1 SEHNR, CDR2 FQNEAQ (reference sequence).

CDR3 loop: CASSIGQGGEKLFF. The DNA of the CDR3 is TGTGCCAGTAGTATAGGACAGGGTGGTGAAAAACTGTTTTTT. The rearrangement uses TRBV19 and TRBJ1-4, with 7 bases matching TRBD1. The germline CDR1 and CDR2 sequences are LNHDA and SQIVND (reference sequence). The V and J ends lost 1 base and 7 bases, in that order; junction bases with no gene match: 3. This CDR3 contains 14 residues.

V gene TRBV7-2 combines with J gene TRBJ2-3, with 7 nucleotides matching TRBD2. With 7 bases clipped from V and 4 bases from J, the junction kept 8 bases outside the gene matches. The CDR3 length is 14 residues. The germline gives CDR1 SGHTA, CDR2 FQGNSA. The CDR3 here is CASMIRLAADTQYF. The CDR3, as DNA: TGTGCCAGCATGATAAGACTAGCCGCAGATACGCAGTATTTT.

This chain connects TRBV6-5 to TRBJ2-7; the match to TRBD2 covers 7 bases. The germline gives CDR1 MNHEY, CDR2 SVGAGI. CDR3 length equals 15 residues. The trim removed 6 bases at V and 0 bases at J, leaving 8 bases unmatched. The CDR3 DNA reads TGTGCCAGCAGCTCACACGGGGGGAGCTCCTACGAGCAGTACTTC. Its translation: CASSSHGGSSYEQYF.

The CDR3 DNA reads as TGCAGTGCGCAACAGGGTTACGGAGCTTTCTTT. This codes for CSAQQGYGAFF. The chain links TRBV20-1 to TRBJ1-1; perhaps TRBD1 as D (6 bases). Trimming shortened V by 6 bases and J by 10 bases, and 15 bases separated the two germline ends. Germline CDR1 DFQATT, CDR2 SNEGSKA (reference sequence). The CDR3 is 11 amino acids.

The chain couples TRBV3-1 (or the pseudogene TRBV3-2) to TRBJ2-5; 7 bases fit TRBD2. The germline V gene has CDR1 LGHDT and CDR2 YNNKEL (reference sequence). This CDR3 region has 18 residues. J was trimmed by 1 base and V by 2 bases; bases with no gene match: 13. In nucleotides, the CDR3 is TGTGCCAGCAGCCAAAGCTCGTCGGGCGGGAGCCTCCAAGAGACCCAGTACTTC. Amino acids: CASSQSSSGGSLQETQYF.

This clone appeared a few times. V gene TRBV5-4 combines with J gene TRBJ2-7, with D perhaps matching TRBD2 (5 bases). Looked up from germline, CDR1 is SGHNT and CDR2 is YYREEE (reference sequence). The V end lost 0 bases, the J end lost 6 bases, and 13 bases lay between the germline ends. This CDR3 comprises 14 residues. CDR3 in DNA: TGTGCCAGCAGCTTGGGACCCCGCGCGGGCGAGCAGTACTTC. Its protein product is CASSLGPRAGEQYF.

The DNA for the CDR3 is TGTGCCAGCAGCCTCCAACGGACTAGCGGGTACAATGAGCAGTTCTTC. Protein sequence: CASSLQRTSGYNEQFF. This chain uses TRBV14 with TRBJ2-1; 11 bases are a match to TRBD2. The CDR3 totals 16 residues. Germline V gene data show CDR1 as SGHDN and CDR2 as FVKESK. Losses at the gene ends were 4 bases for V and 4 bases for J; bases not matched to a gene: 6. Supplemented by reference TRBV14 and TRBJ2-1, the full variable domain reads EAGVTQFPSHSVIEKGQTVTLRCDPISGHDNLYWYRRVMGKEIKFLLHFVKESKQDESGMPNNRFLAERTGGTYSTLKVQPAELEDSGVYFCASSLQRTSGYNEQFFGPGTRLTVL.

This clone has a single count. This chain connects TRBV18 to TRBJ1-1, with D unresolved. V dropped 5 bases and J dropped 4 bases, with 11 bases sitting between them. CDR1 and CDR2 (germline): KGHSH, LQKENI. The CDR3 runs to 13 residues. CDR3 DNA sequence: TGTGCCAGCTCATCAGGCCTGGGCACTGAAGCTTTCTTT. This translates into CASSSGLGTEAFF.

The chain links TRBV7-9 to TRBJ1-4; D is uncertain. Germline values: CDR1 SEHNR, CDR2 FQNEAQ (reference sequence). The CDR3 totals 18 residues. Trimming shortened V by 5 bases and J by 6 bases, and 25 bases separated the two germline ends. CDR3 in amino acids: CASSQGLEISGFDEKLFF. The CDR3 DNA follows: TGTGCCAGCAGCCAAGGACTTGAAATTTCGGGGTTTGATGAAAAACTGTTTTTT. Combining the CDR3 with reference TRBV7-9 and TRBJ1-4 gives the whole variable domain DTGVSQNPRHKITKRGQNVTFRCDPISEHNRLYWYRQTLGQGPEFLTYFQNEAQLEKSRLLSDRFSAERPKGSFSTLEIQRTEQGDSAMYLCASSQGLEISGFDEKLFFGSGTQLSVL.

The chain recombines TRBV27 with TRBJ2-7; TRBD1 might be the D (6 bases). The CDR3 extends over 15 amino acids. V lost 1 base and J lost 5, with 15 bases in between. From germline, CDR1 is MNHEY and CDR2 SMNVEV (reference sequence). The CDR3, as DNA: TGTGCCAGCAGTTTATTACAGGGAACCGTCCACGAGCAGTACTTC. This codes for CASSLLQGTVHEQYF.

This clone was observed a single time. The rearrangement uses TRBV6-2 or TRBV6-3 and TRBJ2-1, with 8 bases identical to TRBD2. Per germline, CDR1 MNHEY and CDR2 SVGEGT. Trimming at V came to 1 base and at J to 6 bases, leaving 14 bases not matched to a gene. The CDR3 sequence is 18 residues long. The chain's CDR3 is CASSYFRLLAENPNEQFF. The CDR3 coding sequence is TGTGCCAGCAGTTACTTCAGACTACTAGCGGAGAACCCCAATGAGCAGTTCTTC.

V and J are TRBV4-2 and TRBJ2-7; D might be TRBD1 (5 bases). From germline, CDR1 is LGHNA and CDR2 YNFKEQ. V was shortened by 0 bases and J by 2 bases, with 17 bases between the two germline ends. The CDR3 totals 17 residues. DNA for the CDR3: TGTGCCAGCAGCCAAGATCTACCGACAGCCTCCCCCTACGAGCAGTACTTC. Its translation: CASSQDLPTASPYEQYF.

The chain uses TRBV7-3 and TRBJ2-2; tentative D call: TRBD2 (5 bases). This CDR3 region has 14 residues. Trimming pared 2 bases from V and 8 bases from J, leaving 12 bases between. CDR1 and CDR2 from the germline V gene are SGHTA and FQGTGA. The CDR3: CASSLGLRYGELFF. The DNA for the CDR3 is TGTGCCAGCAGCTTAGGACTCCGCTATGGGGAGCTGTTTTTT.

The chain couples TRBV7-6 to TRBJ2-5, with 8 bases aligning to TRBD2. V shed 4 bases, J shed 6 bases, and the junction held 7 bases outside the gene matches. The germline gives CDR1 SGHVS, CDR2 FNYEAQ. The CDR3 is made up of 14 amino acids. CDR3 amino acids: CASSSDGGAKTQYF. The CDR3 DNA reads as TGTGCCAGCAGCTCCGACGGGGGGGCTAAGACCCAGTACTTC. Full variable domain (missing parts from reference TRBV7-6 and TRBJ2-5): GAGVSQSPRYKVTKRGQDVALRCDPISGHVSLYWYRQALGQGPEFLTYFNYEAQQDKSGLPNDRFSAERPEGSISTLTIQRTEQRDSAMYRCASSSDGGAKTQYFGPGTRLLVL.